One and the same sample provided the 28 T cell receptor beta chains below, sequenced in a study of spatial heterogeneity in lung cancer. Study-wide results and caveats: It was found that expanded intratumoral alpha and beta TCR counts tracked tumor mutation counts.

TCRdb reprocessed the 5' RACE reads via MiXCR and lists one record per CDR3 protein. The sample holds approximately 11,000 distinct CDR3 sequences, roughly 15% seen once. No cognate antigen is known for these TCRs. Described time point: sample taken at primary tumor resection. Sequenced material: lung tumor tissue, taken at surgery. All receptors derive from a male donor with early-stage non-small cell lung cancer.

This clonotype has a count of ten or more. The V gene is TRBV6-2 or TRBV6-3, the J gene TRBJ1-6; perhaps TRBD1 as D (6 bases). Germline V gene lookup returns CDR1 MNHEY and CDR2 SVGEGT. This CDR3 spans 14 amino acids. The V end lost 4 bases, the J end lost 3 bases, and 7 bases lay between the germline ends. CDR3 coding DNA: TGTGCCAGCAGTTGGACAGTCTATAATTCACCCCTCCACTTT. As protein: CASSWTVYNSPLHF.

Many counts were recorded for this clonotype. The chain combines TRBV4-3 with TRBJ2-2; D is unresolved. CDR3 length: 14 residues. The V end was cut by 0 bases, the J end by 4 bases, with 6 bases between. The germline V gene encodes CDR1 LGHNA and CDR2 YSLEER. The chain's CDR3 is CASSQESFTGELFF. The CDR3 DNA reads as TGCGCCAGCAGCCAAGAATCCTTCACCGGGGAGCTGTTTTTT.

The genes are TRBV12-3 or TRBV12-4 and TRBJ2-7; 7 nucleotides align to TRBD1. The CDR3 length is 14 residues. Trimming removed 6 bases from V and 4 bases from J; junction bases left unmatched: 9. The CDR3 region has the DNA TGTGCCAGCAGATCGCCAGGGGGACGTTACGAGCAGTACTTC. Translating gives CASRSPGGRYEQYF.

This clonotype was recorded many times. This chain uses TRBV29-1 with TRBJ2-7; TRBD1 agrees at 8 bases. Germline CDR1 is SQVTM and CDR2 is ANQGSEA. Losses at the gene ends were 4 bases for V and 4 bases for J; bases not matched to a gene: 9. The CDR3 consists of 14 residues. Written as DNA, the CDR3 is TGCAGCGTTGTCGGACAGGGTGGGTGGTACGAGCAGTACTTC. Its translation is CSVVGQGGWYEQYF.

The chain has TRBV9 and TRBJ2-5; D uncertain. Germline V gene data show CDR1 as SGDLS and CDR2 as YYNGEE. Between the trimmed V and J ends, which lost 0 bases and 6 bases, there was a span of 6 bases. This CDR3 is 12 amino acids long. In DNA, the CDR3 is TGTGCCAGCAGCGTAGCTGGGAAGACCCAGTACTTC. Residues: CASSVAGKTQYF.

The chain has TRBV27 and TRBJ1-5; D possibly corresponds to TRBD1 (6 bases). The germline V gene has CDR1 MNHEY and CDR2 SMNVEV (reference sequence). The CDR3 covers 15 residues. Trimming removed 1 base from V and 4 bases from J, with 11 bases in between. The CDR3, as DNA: TGTGCCAGCAGTTTATTCTCCAGGGGTAATCAGCCCCAGCATTTT. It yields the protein CASSLFSRGNQPQHF.

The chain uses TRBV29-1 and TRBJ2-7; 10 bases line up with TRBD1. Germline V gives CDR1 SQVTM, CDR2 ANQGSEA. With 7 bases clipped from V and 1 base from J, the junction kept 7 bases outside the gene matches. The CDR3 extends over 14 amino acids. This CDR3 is CSAIGQGGSYEQYF. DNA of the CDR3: TGCAGCGCGATCGGACAGGGGGGTTCCTACGAGCAGTACTTC.

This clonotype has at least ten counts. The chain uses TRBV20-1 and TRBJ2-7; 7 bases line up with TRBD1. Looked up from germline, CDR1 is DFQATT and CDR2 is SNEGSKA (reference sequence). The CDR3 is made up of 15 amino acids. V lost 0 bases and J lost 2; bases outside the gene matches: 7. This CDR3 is CSAREIGGSAYEQYF. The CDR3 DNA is TGCAGTGCTAGAGAGATAGGGGGCAGTGCCTACGAGCAGTACTTC.

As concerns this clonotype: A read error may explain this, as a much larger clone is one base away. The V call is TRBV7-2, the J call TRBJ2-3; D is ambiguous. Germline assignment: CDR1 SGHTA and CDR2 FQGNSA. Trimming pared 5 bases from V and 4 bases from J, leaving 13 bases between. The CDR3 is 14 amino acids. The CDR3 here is CASSPPSGPDTQYF. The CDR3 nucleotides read TGTGCCAGCAGCCCCCCATCGGGTCCAGATACGCAGTATTTT.

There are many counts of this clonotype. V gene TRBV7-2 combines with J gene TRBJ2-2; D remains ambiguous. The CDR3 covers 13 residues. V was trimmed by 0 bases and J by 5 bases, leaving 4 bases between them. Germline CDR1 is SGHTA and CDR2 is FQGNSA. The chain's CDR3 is CASSLALTGELFF. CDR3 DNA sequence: TGTGCCAGCAGCTTAGCGCTAACCGGGGAGCTGTTTTTT.

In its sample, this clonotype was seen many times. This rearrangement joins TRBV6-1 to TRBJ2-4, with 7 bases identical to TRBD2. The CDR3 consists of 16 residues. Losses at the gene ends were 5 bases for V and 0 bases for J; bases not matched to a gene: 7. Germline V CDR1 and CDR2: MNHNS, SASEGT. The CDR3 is CASSPGGERAKNIQYF. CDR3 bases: TGTGCCAGCAGTCCTGGGGGGGAGAGAGCCAAAAACATTCAGTACTTC.

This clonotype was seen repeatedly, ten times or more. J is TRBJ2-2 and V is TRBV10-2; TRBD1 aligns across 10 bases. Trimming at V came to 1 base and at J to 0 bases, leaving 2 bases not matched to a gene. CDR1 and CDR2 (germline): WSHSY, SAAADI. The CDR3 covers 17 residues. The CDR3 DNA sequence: TGCGCCAGCAGTGAGTACGACAGGGGGCCGAACACCGGGGAGCTGTTTTTT. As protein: CASSEYDRGPNTGELFF.

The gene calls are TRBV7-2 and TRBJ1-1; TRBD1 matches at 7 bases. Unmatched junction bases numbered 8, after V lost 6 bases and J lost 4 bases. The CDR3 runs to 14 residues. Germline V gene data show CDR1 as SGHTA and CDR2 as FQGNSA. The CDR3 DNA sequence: TGTGCCAGCAGGGACCGGACAGGAGCCACTGAAGCTTTCTTT. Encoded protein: CASRDRTGATEAFF. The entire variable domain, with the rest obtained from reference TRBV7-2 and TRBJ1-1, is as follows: GAGVSQSPSNKVTEKGKDVELRCDPISGHTALYWYRQSLGQGLEFLIYFQGNSAPDKSGLPSDRFSAERTGGSVSTLTIQRTQQEDSAVYLCASRDRTGATEAFFGQGTRLTVV.

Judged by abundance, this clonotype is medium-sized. This chain's CDR3 is CASSLVPNPYNEQFF. The CDR3 nucleotides read TGTGCCAGCAGCTTGGTTCCTAACCCCTACAATGAGCAGTTCTTC. This chain uses TRBV5-5 with TRBJ2-1; D not certain. Trimming pared 0 bases from V and 2 bases from J, leaving 9 bases between. Germline CDR1 reads SGHKS; CDR2 reads YYEKEE (reference sequence). This CDR3 comprises 15 residues.

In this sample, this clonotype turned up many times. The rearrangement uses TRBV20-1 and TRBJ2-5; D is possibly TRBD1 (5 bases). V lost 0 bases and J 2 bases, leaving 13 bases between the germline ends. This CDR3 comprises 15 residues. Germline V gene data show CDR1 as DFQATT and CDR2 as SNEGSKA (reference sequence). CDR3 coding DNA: TGCAGTGCTAGAGATGTAGGGGTGGTACAAGAGACCCAGTACTTC. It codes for CSARDVGVVQETQYF.

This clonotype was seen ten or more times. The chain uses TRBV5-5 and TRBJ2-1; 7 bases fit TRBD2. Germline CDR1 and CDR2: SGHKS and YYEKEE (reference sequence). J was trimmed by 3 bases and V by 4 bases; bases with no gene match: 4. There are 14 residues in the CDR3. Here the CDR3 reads CASSQGGDYNEQFF. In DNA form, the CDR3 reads TGTGCCAGCAGCCAGGGAGGGGACTACAATGAGCAGTTCTTC.

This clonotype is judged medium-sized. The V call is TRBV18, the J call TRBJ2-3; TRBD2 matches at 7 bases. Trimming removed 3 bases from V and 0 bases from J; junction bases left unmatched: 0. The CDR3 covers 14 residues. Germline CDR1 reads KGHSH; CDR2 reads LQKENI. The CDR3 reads CASSPSGSTDTQYF. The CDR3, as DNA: TGTGCCAGCTCACCTAGCGGGAGCACAGATACGCAGTATTTT.

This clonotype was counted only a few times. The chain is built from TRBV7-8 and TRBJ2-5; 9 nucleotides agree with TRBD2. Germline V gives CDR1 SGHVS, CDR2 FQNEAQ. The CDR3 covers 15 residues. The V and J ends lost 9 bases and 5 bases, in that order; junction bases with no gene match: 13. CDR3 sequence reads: CARELAGASLETQYF. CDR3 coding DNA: TGTGCCAGAGAATTAGCGGGGGCCTCCCTCGAGACCCAGTACTTC.

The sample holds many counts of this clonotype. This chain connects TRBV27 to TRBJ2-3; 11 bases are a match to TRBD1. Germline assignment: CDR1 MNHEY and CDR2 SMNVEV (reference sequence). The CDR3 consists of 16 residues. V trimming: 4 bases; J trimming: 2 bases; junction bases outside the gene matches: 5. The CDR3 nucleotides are TGTGCCAGCAGTTGGGGACAGGGGGGATCCACAGATACGCAGTATTTT. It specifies CASSWGQGGSTDTQYF.

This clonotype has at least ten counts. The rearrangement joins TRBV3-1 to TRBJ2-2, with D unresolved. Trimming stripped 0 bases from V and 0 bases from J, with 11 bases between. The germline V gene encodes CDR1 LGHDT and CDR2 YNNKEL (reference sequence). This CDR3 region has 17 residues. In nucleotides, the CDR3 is TGTGCCAGCAGCCAAGATAGGGATAGCTCGAACACCGGGGAGCTGTTTTTT. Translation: CASSQDRDSSNTGELFF.

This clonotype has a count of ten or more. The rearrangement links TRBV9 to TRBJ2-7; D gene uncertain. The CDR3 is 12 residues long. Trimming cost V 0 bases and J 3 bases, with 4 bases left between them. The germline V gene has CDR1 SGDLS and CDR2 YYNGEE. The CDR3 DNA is TGTGCCAGCAGCGTAGGCAGCTACGAGCAGTACTTC. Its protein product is CASSVGSYEQYF.

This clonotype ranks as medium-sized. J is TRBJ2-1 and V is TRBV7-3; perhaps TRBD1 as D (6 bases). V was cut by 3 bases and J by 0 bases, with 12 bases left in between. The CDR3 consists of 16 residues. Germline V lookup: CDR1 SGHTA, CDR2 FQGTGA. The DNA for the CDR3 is TGTGCCAGCAGCTTGGACAGCCCAAGCTCCTACAATGAGCAGTTCTTC. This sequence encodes CASSLDSPSSYNEQFF.

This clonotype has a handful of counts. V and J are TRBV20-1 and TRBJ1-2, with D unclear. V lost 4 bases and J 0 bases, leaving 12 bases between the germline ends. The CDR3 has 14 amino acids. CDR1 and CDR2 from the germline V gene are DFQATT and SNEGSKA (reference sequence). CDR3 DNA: TGCAGTGCTAATTTCCCCGAGGCTAACTATGGCTACACCTTC. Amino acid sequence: CSANFPEANYGYTF.

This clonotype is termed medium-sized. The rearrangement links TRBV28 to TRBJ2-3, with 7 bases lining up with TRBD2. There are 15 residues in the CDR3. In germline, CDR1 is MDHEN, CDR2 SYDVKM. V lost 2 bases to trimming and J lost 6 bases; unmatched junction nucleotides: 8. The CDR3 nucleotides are TGTGCCAGCAGTTTACACGGGAGGCCTACGGATACGCAGTATTTT. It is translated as CASSLHGRPTDTQYF.

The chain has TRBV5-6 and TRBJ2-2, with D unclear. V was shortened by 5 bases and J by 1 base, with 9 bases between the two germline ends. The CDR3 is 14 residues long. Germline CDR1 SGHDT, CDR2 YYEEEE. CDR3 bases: TGTGCCAGCAGGGCCGGGCGGAACACCGGGGAGCTGTTTTTT. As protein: CASRAGRNTGELFF.

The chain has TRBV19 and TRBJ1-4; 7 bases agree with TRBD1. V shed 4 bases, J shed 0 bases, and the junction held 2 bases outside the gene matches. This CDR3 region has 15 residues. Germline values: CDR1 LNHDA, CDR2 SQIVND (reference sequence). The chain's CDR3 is CASSTGTATNEKLFF. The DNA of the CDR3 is TGTGCCAGTAGTACCGGGACAGCAACTAATGAAAAACTGTTTTTT.

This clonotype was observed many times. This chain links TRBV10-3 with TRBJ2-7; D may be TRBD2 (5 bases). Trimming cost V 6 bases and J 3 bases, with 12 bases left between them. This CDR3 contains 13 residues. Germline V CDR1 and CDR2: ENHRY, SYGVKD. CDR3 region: CAISAGINYEQYF. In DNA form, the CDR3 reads TGTGCCATCAGCGCCGGGATCAACTACGAGCAGTACTTC.

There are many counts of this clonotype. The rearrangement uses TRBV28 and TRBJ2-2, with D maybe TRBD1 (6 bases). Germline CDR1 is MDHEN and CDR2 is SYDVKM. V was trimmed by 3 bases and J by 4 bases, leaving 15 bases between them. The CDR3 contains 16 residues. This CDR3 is CASSFFGTKGTGELFF. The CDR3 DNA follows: TGTGCCAGCAGTTTCTTCGGGACAAAAGGCACCGGGGAGCTGTTTTTT.